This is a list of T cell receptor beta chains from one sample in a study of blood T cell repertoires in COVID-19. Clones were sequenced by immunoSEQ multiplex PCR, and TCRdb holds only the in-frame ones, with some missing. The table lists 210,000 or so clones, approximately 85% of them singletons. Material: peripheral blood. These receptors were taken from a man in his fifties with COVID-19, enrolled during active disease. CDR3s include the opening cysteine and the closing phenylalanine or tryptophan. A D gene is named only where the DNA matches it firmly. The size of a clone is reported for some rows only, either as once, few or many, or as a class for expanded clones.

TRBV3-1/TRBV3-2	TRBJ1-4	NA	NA	TGTGCCAGCAGCCAACCGGCGGGTGAAAAACTGTTTTTT	CASSQPAGEKLFF
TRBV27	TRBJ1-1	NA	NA	TGTGCCAGCCGGGGGGGATCTTCCACTGAAGCTTTCTTT	CASRGGSSTEAFF
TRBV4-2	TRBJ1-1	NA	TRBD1	TGTGCCAGCAGCCCCCGGGGACAGGGATGGGCTTTCTTT	CASSPRGQGWAFF
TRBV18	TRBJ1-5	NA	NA	TGTGCCAGCTCACGCCAGGATCAGCCCCAGCATTTT	CASSRQDQPQHF
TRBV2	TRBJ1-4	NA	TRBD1	TGTGCCAGCGCGCTCGGACAGGGGGCACGTGAAAAACTGTTTTTT	CASALGQGAREKLFF
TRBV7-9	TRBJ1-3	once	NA	TGTGCCAGCAGGGAACAGGGAGTTGGAAACACCATATATTTT	CASREQGVGNTIYF
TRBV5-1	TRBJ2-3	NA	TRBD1	TGCGCCAGCAGCTTGAAGGGACAGGGGGCCGGCCCTAGCACAGATACGCAGTATTTT	CASSLKGQGAGPSTDTQYF
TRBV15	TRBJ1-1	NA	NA	TGTGCCACCAGCAGAGATTCGGGAGGGCCTGAAGCTTTCTTT	CATSRDSGGPEAFF
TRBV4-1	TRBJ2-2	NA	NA	TGCGCCAGCAGCCAAGATGGGGGGGGCTACACCGGGGAGCTGTTTTTT	CASSQDGGGYTGELFF
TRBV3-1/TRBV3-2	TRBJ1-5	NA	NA	TGTGCCAGCAGCAACCAGGGTTTGGGTCAGCCCCAGCATTTT	CASSNQGLGQPQHF
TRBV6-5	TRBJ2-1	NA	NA	TGTGCCAGCAGTAAGGAGGGGGCGAACTACAATGAGCAGTTCTTC	CASSKEGANYNEQFF
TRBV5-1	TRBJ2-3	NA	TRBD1	TGCGCCAGCAGCGTCACAGGGGGCGGTGATACGCAGTATTTT	CASSVTGGGDTQYF
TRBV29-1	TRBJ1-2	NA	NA	TGCAGCGTGGGGGGACCGGCGGGAGGCTACACCTTC	CSVGGPAGGYTF
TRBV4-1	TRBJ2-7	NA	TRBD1	TGCGCCAGCAGCCAAGGGACAGGGTTCCCCTCCTACGAGCAGTACTTC	CASSQGTGFPSYEQYF
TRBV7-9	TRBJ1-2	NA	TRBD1	TGTGCCAGCACCCGGACAGGCCCTCACTATGGCTACACCTTC	CASTRTGPHYGYTF
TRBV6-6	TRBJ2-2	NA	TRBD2	TGTGCCAGCGACCTAGCGGGGGGGCCCCGGGAGCTGTTTTTT	CASDLAGGPRELFF
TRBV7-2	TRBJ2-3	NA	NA	TGTGCCAGCAGGGCTAGTTCAGATACGCAGTATTTT	CASRASSDTQYF
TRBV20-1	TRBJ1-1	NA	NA	TGCAGTGCCGGTCAGGGGACTGAAGCTTTCTTT	CSAGQGTEAFF
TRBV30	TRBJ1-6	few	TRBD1	TGTGCCTGCGGGGGACAGGGGGATTCACCCCTCCACTTT	CACGGQGDSPLHF
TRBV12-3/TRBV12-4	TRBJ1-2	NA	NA	TGTGCCAGCAGTTTCAGTACAACCCATGGCTACACCTTC	CASSFSTTHGYTF
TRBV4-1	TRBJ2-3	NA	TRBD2	TGCGCCAGCAGCCTAACCGTGGGGGAGGGAGATACGCAGTATTTT	CASSLTVGEGDTQYF
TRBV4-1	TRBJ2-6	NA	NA	TGCGCCAGCAGCCACCCATGGGGGGAAACTGGGGCCAACGTCCTGACTTTC	CASSHPWGETGANVLTF
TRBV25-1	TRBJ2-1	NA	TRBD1	TGTGCCAGCAGTGAGGCACCGAGACAGGGGGCGAACTACAATGAGCAGTTCTTC	CASSEAPRQGANYNEQFF
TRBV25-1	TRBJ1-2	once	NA	TGTGCCAGCAGTGAGGTACGGTATGGCTACACCTTC	CASSEVRYGYTF
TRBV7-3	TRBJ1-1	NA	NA	TGTGCCAGCAGCTTAAACGGAGGGCGGAACACTGAAGCTTTCTTT	CASSLNGGRNTEAFF
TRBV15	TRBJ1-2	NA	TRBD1	TGTGCCACCAGCAGAGGTGGACAGGGGGCAGATGGCTACACCTTC	CATSRGGQGADGYTF
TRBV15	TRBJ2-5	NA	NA	TGTGCCACCAGCAGAGACCCGGTCAGAGGAGAGACCCAGTACTTC	CATSRDPVRGETQYF
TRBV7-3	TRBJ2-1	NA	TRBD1	TGTGCCAGCAGCTCACAGGGGCCGGGGTACAATGAGCAGTTCTTC	CASSSQGPGYNEQFF
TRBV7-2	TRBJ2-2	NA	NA	TGTGCCAGCAGCCATTCCGCCGTACAGGGAAACACCGGGGAGCTGTTTTTT	CASSHSAVQGNTGELFF
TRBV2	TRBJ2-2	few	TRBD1	TGTGCCAGCAGGGGACAGGGCTTAGCCGGGGAGCTGTTTTTT	CASRGQGLAGELFF
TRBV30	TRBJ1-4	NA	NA	TGTGCCTGGAGTGTACCGGAGATGGAAAAACTGTTTTTT	CAWSVPEMEKLFF
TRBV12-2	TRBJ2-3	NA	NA	TGTGCAAGTCGCTTATTCTCCGGTAGCGGAAGCACAGATACGCAGTATTTT	CASRLFSGSGSTDTQYF
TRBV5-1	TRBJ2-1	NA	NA	TGCGCCAGCAGCCCCGAGGCCCTCTACAATGAGCAGTTCTTC	CASSPEALYNEQFF
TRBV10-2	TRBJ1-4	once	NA	TGCGCCAGCAGTCGAGAGGCGGCAGGGGTAGGCGAAAAACTGTTTTTT	CASSREAAGVGEKLFF
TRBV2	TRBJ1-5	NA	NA	TGTGCCAGCAGCCAAGGACTGGGGGGTTATACGCCCCAGCATTTT	CASSQGLGGYTPQHF
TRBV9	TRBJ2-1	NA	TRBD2	TGTGCCAGCAGCGTAGGTTCTAGCGGCGCCTACAATGAGCAGTTCTTC	CASSVGSSGAYNEQFF
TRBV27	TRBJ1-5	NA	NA	TGTGCCAGCAGCGGTCTAGGCAATCAGCCCCAGCATTTT	CASSGLGNQPQHF
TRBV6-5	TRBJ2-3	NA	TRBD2	TGTGCCAGCACCAAACTAGCGGGGGGTGCAGATACGCAGTATTTT	CASTKLAGGADTQYF
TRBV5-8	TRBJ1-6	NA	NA	TGTGCCAGCAGCTTGGGACAGAGTTCACCCCTCCACTTT	CASSLGQSSPLHF
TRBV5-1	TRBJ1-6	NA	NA	TGCGCCAGCAGCGTGGACATCTATAATTCACCCCTCCACTTT	CASSVDIYNSPLHF
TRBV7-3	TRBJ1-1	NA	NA	TGTGCCAGCAGCCGTGGACACCAAAAGGGTGAAGCTTTCTTT	CASSRGHQKGEAFF
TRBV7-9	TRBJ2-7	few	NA	TGTGCCAGCAGCTTAAATGCCTATCCCCCCTCCTACGAGCAGTACTTC	CASSLNAYPPSYEQYF
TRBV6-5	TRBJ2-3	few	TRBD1	TGTGCCAGCAGCCGGGACAGGGGCACAGATACGCAGTATTTT	CASSRDRGTDTQYF
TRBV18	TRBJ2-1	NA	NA	TGTGCCAGCTCATCGCAAATCGGGGAGGAGACGTTCTTC	CASSSQIGEETFF
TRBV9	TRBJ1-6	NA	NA	TGTGCCAGCAGCGTAGGGACAGTTGATAATTCACCCCTCCACTTT	CASSVGTVDNSPLHF
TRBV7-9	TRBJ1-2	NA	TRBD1	TGTGCCAGCAGCTCGAACAGGGGAGGTGGCTACACCTTC	CASSSNRGGGYTF
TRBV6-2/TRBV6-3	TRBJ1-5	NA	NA	TGTGCCAGCAGTCCCCACCAGGGGCTGAGCAATCAGCCCCAGCATTTT	CASSPHQGLSNQPQHF